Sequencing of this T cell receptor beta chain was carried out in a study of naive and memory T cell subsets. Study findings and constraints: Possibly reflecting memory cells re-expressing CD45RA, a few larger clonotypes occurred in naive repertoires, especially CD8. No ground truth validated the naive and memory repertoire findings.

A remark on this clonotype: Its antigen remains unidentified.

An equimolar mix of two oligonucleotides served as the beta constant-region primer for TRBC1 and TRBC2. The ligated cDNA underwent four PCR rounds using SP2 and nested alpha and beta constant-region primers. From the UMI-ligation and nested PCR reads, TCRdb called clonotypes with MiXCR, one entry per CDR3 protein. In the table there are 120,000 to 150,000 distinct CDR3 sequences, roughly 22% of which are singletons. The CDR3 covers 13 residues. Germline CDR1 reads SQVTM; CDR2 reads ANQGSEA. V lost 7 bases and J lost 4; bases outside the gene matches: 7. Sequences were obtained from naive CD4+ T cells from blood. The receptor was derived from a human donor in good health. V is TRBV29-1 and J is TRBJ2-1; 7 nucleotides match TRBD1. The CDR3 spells CSGWGQPYNEQFF. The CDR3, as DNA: TGCAGCGGGTGGGGACAGCCGTACAATGAGCAGTTCTTC.